What follows are 5 T cell receptor beta chains derived from one specimen sequenced in a study of blood T cell repertoires in COVID-19. Libraries were prepared by immunoSEQ multiplex PCR; TCRdb keeps only in-frame clonotypes and omits some of them. The sample shows over 95,000 clones, about 85% of them seen only once. Sequenced material: peripheral blood. These receptors all come from a man between 40 and 49 years old with acute or convalescent COVID-19.

In this sample, this clone turned up a few times. This rearrangement joins TRBV29-1 to TRBJ1-1, with D possibly being TRBD1 (5 bases). This CDR3 spans 14 amino acids. CDR1 and CDR2 (germline): SQVTM, ANQGSEA. V was clipped by 6 bases and J by 1 base, with 15 bases between them. The CDR3 region has the DNA TGCAGCGTCCCTGGAGCCAGGGAGAACACTGAAGCTTTCTTT. Encoded protein: CSVPGARENTEAFF.

The rearrangement links TRBV5-6 to TRBJ1-4; TRBD1 might be the D (5 bases). The CDR3 spans 16 residues. Germline V gene lookup returns CDR1 SGHDT and CDR2 YYEEEE. V was trimmed by 4 bases and J by 8 bases, leaving 21 bases between them. The DNA of the CDR3 is TGTGCCAGCAGCCTGGACCGGGCAGGGCGTCGAGAAAAACTGTTTTTT. Translating it yields CASSLDRAGRREKLFF.

The J gene is TRBJ1-2, the V gene TRBV16; 9 nucleotides line up with TRBD1. The CDR3 covers 15 residues. Germline V gene data show CDR1 as KGHSY and CDR2 as FQNENV. The V and J ends lost 3 bases and 5 bases, in that order; junction bases with no gene match: 7. The CDR3 bases are TGTGCCAGCAGCCACGACAGGGGGGAGTGGTATGGCTACACCTTC. Its translation: CASSHDRGEWYGYTF. Full variable domain (outside the CDR3, taken from reference TRBV16 and TRBJ1-2): GEEVAQTPKHLVRGEGQKAKLYCAPIKGHSYVFWYQQVLKNEFKFLISFQNENVFDETGMPKERFSAKCLPNSPCSLEIQATKLEDSAVYFCASSHDRGEWYGYTFGSGTRLTVV.

The V and J genes are TRBV10-2 and TRBJ1-2, with 7 nucleotides matching TRBD1. Germline values: CDR1 WSHSY, CDR2 SAAADI. V shed 0 bases, J shed 2 bases, and the junction held 0 bases outside the gene matches. The CDR3 runs to 14 residues. CDR3 loop: CASSESTGNYGYTF. In DNA, the CDR3 is TGCGCCAGCAGTGAGTCGACAGGGAACTATGGCTACACCTTC.

The chain employs TRBV18 and TRBJ1-1; D call uncertain. V was pared by 3 bases and J by 1 base, with 6 bases between. Germline lookup yields CDR1 KGHSH and CDR2 LQKENI. This CDR3 spans 13 amino acids. This CDR3 reads CASSPPGNTEAFF. The CDR3 DNA sequence: TGTGCCAGCTCACCCCCGGGGAACACTGAAGCTTTCTTT.